The clone carrying this T cell receptor (beta chain) occurred many times. Genomic DNA templated the TCR beta VDJ and CDR3 profiling. Each CDR3 protein gets one entry after TCRdb re-called the reads with MiXCR. The table lists around 200,000 distinct CDR3 sequences, roughly 45% of them singletons, with about 20% in the top ten. Unmatched junction bases numbered 1, after V lost 0 bases and J lost 5 bases. Per the germline V gene, CDR1 is ENHRY and CDR2 is SYGVKD. This CDR3 comprises 14 residues. This sample is part of a study of CD8+CD57+ T cells in acquired aplastic anemia. Patients chosen for sequencing had CD8+CD57+ cells that had expanded, as shown by flow cytometry.

The receptor was derived from a human donor with aplastic anemia. J is TRBJ1-1 and V is TRBV10-3, with TRBD1 matching 9 bases. The sample comprised sorted CD4+, CD8+, or CD8+CD57+ T cells (not recorded which) from PBMCs. The CDR3 loop reads CAISESGQGTEAFF. The CDR3 bases are TGTGCCATCAGTGAGTCTGGACAGGGGACTGAAGCTTTCTTT.